This T cell receptor (beta chain) is from a study of T cell repertoires in cytomegalovirus infection. Study-wide background: Well-studied HLA-B-restricted epitopes and recently identified HLA-C-restricted epitopes of CMV were both used in the study. Shared public TCR beta signatures pointed to both CMV infection and a matching HLA type.

Trimming removed 6 bases at V and 3 bases at J, with 14 bases between. This CDR3 spans 14 amino acids. Germline V gene data show CDR1 as MGHRA and CDR2 as YSYEKL. TCRdb independently ran MiXCR on the reads; one entry per CDR3 protein. The sample has roughly 730,000 distinct CDR3 sequences; about 30% are singletons. Comments on this clonotype: What it recognizes is unknown.

The receptor was isolated from a human donor in good health (CMV status not recorded). Some clones in this sample may be carry-over from other donors' samples. The chain combines TRBV4-1 with TRBJ1-2; D unclear. Source: cultured PBMCs, taken from culture after CMV antigen stimulation. The DNA for the CDR3 is TGCGCCAGCAGTCCCGCCAGACCTGACTATGGCTACACCTTC. Its translation: CASSPARPDYGYTF.